One sample yielded the 14 T cell receptor beta chains listed below, sequenced in a study of blood T cells in healthy people across ages. Using a J-beta primer mix together with a sample-barcoded 5' primer, a second PCR was run for about 6 to 11 cycles. TCRdb independently ran MiXCR on the 5' RACE reads; one entry per CDR3 protein. This sample has 1,800,000 or so distinct CDR3 sequences, with more than 35% found just once. Sequenced: blood. The receptor set was obtained from a human donor in good health.

This chain joins TRBV2 and TRBJ2-1, with 9 bases aligning to TRBD2. Germline-derived CDR1 and CDR2 are SNHLY and FYNNEI. With V trimmed by 4 bases and J by 7 bases, 11 bases remained unmatched. This CDR3 comprises 16 residues. CDR3 loop: CASSAASGDQRNEQFF. CDR3 in DNA: TGTGCCAGCAGTGCGGCTAGCGGGGACCAAAGGAATGAGCAGTTCTTC.

The rearrangement uses TRBV7-2 and TRBJ2-3; 8 positions agree with TRBD2. CDR1 is SGHTA and CDR2 is FQGNSA in the germline V gene. CDR3 length: 15 residues. The ends lost 5 bases at V and 4 bases at J; junction bases unmatched: 8. The CDR3 DNA follows: TGTGCCAGCAGCCCCCGGCGGGGGGAGGCAGATACGCAGTATTTT. Its protein is CASSPRRGEADTQYF.

This clonotype was seen a few times. The chain links TRBV18 to TRBJ2-5, with 10 bases fitting TRBD1. Trimming cost V 3 bases and J 1 base; bases outside gene matches: 5. Germline loops: CDR1 KGHSH, CDR2 LQKENI. The CDR3 sequence is 16 residues long. The chain's CDR3 is CASSPGQGTIQETQYF. The CDR3 DNA reads TGTGCCAGCTCACCGGGACAGGGGACGATCCAAGAGACCCAGTACTTC.

The chain carries TRBV14 and TRBJ2-1; 10 bases fit TRBD1. The V gene end was trimmed by 2 bases and the J gene end by 4 bases; junction bases not matched to a gene: 5. The CDR3 runs 16 residues. CDR1 is SGHDN and CDR2 is FVKESK in the germline V gene. The CDR3 spells CASSQPGQGLYNEQFF. The CDR3 DNA is TGTGCCAGCAGCCAACCGGGACAGGGGTTATACAATGAGCAGTTCTTC.

Points on this clonotype: A much larger clone lies one base from this, so it may be a read error. V is TRBV5-6 and J is TRBJ2-5; D is unresolved. Germline V gene data show CDR1 as SGHDT and CDR2 as YYEEEE. This CDR3 has 15 residues. V was shortened by 2 bases and J by 0 bases, with 11 bases between the two germline ends. CDR3 sequence reads: CASSFNHPYQETQYF. CDR3 sequence (DNA): TGTGCCAGCAGCTTCAATCACCCGTACCAAGAGACCCAGTACTTC. Full variable domain (remainder filled in from reference TRBV5-6 and TRBJ2-5): DAGVTQSPTHLIKTRGQQVTLRCSPKSGHDTVSWYQQALGQGPQFIFQYYEEEERQRGNFPDRFSGHQFPNYSSELNVNALLLGDSALYLCASSFNHPYQETQYFGPGTRLLVL.

The sample holds a few counts of this clonotype. The chain employs TRBV3-1 and TRBJ1-1; unclear D gene. Trimming cost V 4 bases and J 5 bases, with 11 bases left between them. Looked up from germline, CDR1 is LGHDT and CDR2 is YNNKEL (reference sequence). CDR3 size: 13 residues. DNA for the CDR3: TGTGCCAGCAGCCCCCCCCCTGGGACTGAAGCTTTCTTT. Residues: CASSPPPGTEAFF.

The chain is built from TRBV6-5 and TRBJ1-1; the D is unclear. Between the trimmed V and J ends, which lost 5 bases and 4 bases, there was a span of 23 bases. The germline gives CDR1 MNHEY, CDR2 SVGAGI. The CDR3 has 17 residues. For the CDR3, the DNA is TGTGCCAGCAGTAACCGACGGGCAGTCAGAGTGGGCACTGAAGCTTTCTTT. This codes for CASSNRRAVRVGTEAFF.

The V gene is TRBV29-1, the J gene TRBJ2-1, with D hard to call. V lost 1 base and J 5 bases, leaving 6 bases between the germline ends. The length of the CDR3 is 12 residues. Per the germline V gene, CDR1 is SQVTM and CDR2 is ANQGSEA. CDR3 region: CSVEGLNNEQFF. DNA for the CDR3: TGCAGCGTTGAAGGGTTGAACAATGAGCAGTTCTTC.

This clonotype was observed a handful of times. V usage is TRBV3-1 and J usage is TRBJ2-1, with D possibly TRBD2 on 5 matching bases. Germline-derived CDR1 and CDR2 are LGHDT and YNNKEL (reference sequence). Trimming left V 3 bases short and J 12 bases short, with 18 bases between. The CDR3 is 14 amino acids. CDR3 residues: CASSQDLDLYGQFF. The CDR3 DNA is TGTGCCAGCAGCCAGGATTTGGACTTGTATGGGCAGTTCTTC.

This chain links TRBV29-1 with TRBJ2-7; 7 bases line up with TRBD2. This CDR3 is 13 amino acids long. Germline assignment: CDR1 SQVTM and CDR2 ANQGSEA. Trimming cost V 2 bases and J 0 bases; bases outside gene matches: 1. The CDR3 here is CSVELADSYEQYF. CDR3 DNA sequence: TGCAGCGTTGAACTAGCGGACTCCTACGAGCAGTACTTC.

This clonotype has a handful of counts. The V gene is TRBV12-5, the J gene TRBJ1-2; D is unclear. V was pared by 1 base and J by 0 bases, with 15 bases between. Germline V gene sequence: CDR1 LGHNT, CDR2 FRNRAP. The CDR3 extends over 17 amino acids. CDR3 in amino acids: CASGLGDRTDPNYGYTF. The DNA for the CDR3 is TGTGCTAGTGGTTTGGGGGATAGGACCGACCCTAACTATGGCTACACCTTC.

This clonotype has a handful of counts. V gene TRBV7-2 combines with J gene TRBJ1-2; 8 bases are shared with TRBD1. This CDR3 region has 16 residues. The germline gives CDR1 SGHTA, CDR2 FQGNSA. The J segment lost 6 bases and the V segment lost 6 bases, leaving 15 bases of the junction unmatched. The CDR3 bases are TGTGCCAGCAGTTACGGCGCGGACAGGGAAGTTGATGGCTACACCTTC. Protein: CASSYGADREVDGYTF.

This clonotype came up many times. The chain couples TRBV6-1 to TRBJ1-1; D call uncertain. The CDR3 is 13 residues long. Germline assignment: CDR1 MNHNS and CDR2 SASEGT. V was trimmed by 4 bases and J by 2 bases, leaving 8 bases between them. The CDR3 protein is CASSGGPNTEAFF. In DNA, the CDR3 is TGTGCCAGCAGTGGCGGCCCTAACACTGAAGCTTTCTTT.

This sequence joins TRBV5-1 and TRBJ2-7; weak D call: TRBD1 (5 bases). V was trimmed by 6 bases and J by 2 bases, leaving 12 bases between them. In germline, CDR1 is SGHRS, CDR2 YFSETQ. This CDR3 region has 13 residues. The CDR3 is CASKETVTYEQYF. In nucleotides, the CDR3 is TGCGCCAGCAAGGAGACAGTCACCTACGAGCAGTACTTC.